The rows below give T cell receptor beta chains drawn from one sample of a study of cytomegalovirus exposure and HLA in healthy donors. Produced via immunoSEQ multiplex PCR; TCRdb's table is partial and in-frame only. This table holds about 180,000 clones, 75% to 85% found once. The source material was PBMCs. These receptors were taken from a man in his late teens or twenties in good health and CMV-seronegative. Both conserved end residues are part of each CDR3. The D gene is left open where the match is weak. Clone sizes are given selectively: once, few, many, or a class where the clone is expanded.

v_call	clone_size	d_call	j_call	cdr3_aa	cdr3_nt
TRBV4-3	few	TRBD1	TRBJ1-2	CASSHHGQGAAGYTF	TGCGCCAGCAGCCACCACGGACAGGGGGCGGCTGGCTACACCTTC
TRBV25-1	.	.	TRBJ1-5	CASSESAGRDNQPQHF	TGTGCCAGCAGTGAATCGGCAGGGAGGGACAATCAGCCCCAGCATTTT
TRBV7-2	.	TRBD2	TRBJ2-5	CASSYGGSAETQYF	TGTGCCAGCAGCTACGGGGGGTCGGCGGAGACCCAGTACTTC
TRBV19	.	TRBD1	TRBJ2-5	CASRDRGLGETQYF	TGTGCCTCCCGCGACAGGGGGCTTGGAGAGACCCAGTACTTC
TRBV7-3	.	TRBD1	TRBJ1-2	CASSSGQTNGYTF	TGTGCCAGCAGCTCGGGACAGACCAATGGCTACACCTTC
TRBV6-5	.	.	TRBJ1-2	CASSPAGRRYGYTF	TGTGCCAGCAGTCCGGCCGGGAGGAGGTATGGCTACACCTTC
TRBV9	.	.	TRBJ1-1	CASSVGAVNTEAFF	TGTGCCAGCAGCGTAGGCGCCGTGAACACTGAAGCTTTCTTT
TRBV21-1	.	.	TRBJ2-7	CASRYPRYLEQYF	TGTGCCAGCAGATACCCTCGGTATCTCGAGCAGTACTTC
TRBV30	.	TRBD2	TRBJ2-7	CAWSQRIPGLAGAYEQYF	TGTGCCTGGAGTCAACGGATACCCGGACTAGCGGGAGCCTACGAGCAGTACTTC
TRBV7-9	.	TRBD1	TRBJ1-2	CASSLGTGSGVGYTF	TGTGCCAGCAGCTTAGGGACAGGGAGTGGAGTTGGCTACACCTTC
TRBV29-1	.	TRBD1	TRBJ2-7	CSVEGKRDRGYEQYF	TGCAGCGTTGAAGGGAAACGAGACAGGGGTTACGAGCAGTACTTC
TRBV5-1	.	TRBD1	TRBJ2-2	CASSPSTGVGTGELFF	TGCGCCAGCAGCCCATCGACAGGGGTGGGCACCGGGGAGCTGTTTTTT